The present T cell receptor beta chain was sequenced within a study of beta chain features in type 1 diabetes. Study outcomes and limitations: The study found moderately but significantly shorter TCRB CDR3s in all four CD4+ subsets of Type 1 diabetes patients.

Points on this clone: Its target is not known.

Stem cell-like memory, regulatory, central memory and naive CD4+ cells were sorted via CD45RO/CCR7/CD25/CD127/CD95/CD27. Every isolated RNA sample was fully reverse transcribed, so sequencing captured expressed TCRB transcripts. Generated by immunoSEQ multiplex PCR, the TCRdb table keeps only in-frame clones and is missing some. Altogether roughly 150,000 clones are present, over 6% being singletons, with the ten largest covering under 0.6%. The ends were cut back, 4 bases at V and 0 bases at J, with 12 bases in the middle. The CDR3 runs to 15 residues. The germline V gene has CDR1 MDHEN and CDR2 SYDVKM.

The clonotype comes from a man aged 18 to 30 with type 1 diabetes. Material: central memory CD4+ T cells from blood. The rearrangement uses TRBV28 and TRBJ2-5; D is perhaps TRBD1 (5 bases). Written as DNA, the CDR3 is TGTGCCAGCAGTTCAGGGCAGGCCCACCAAGAGACCCAGTACTTC. Translated, it gives CASSSGQAHQETQYF.